The 4 T cell receptor beta chains listed next were all sequenced from one sample in a study of shared clonotypes between healthy human individuals. Produced via immunoSEQ multiplex PCR; TCRdb's table is partial and in-frame only. The sample has 330,000 or so clones, roughly 80% seen once; the top ten hold less than 11%. Material: memory CD4+ T cells sorted from blood. Subset of the sample: CD45RA-negative fraction. These receptors were obtained from a man aged 30-40 years in good health.

The chain recombines TRBV19 with TRBJ2-2, with D possibly matching TRBD2 (5 bases). Germline V gene sequence: CDR1 LNHDA, CDR2 SQIVND (reference sequence). The V end was cut by 5 bases, the J end by 5 bases, with 27 bases between. CDR3 length equals 19 residues. The CDR3 here is CASSLTPTTFSRRTGELFF. Written as DNA, the CDR3 is TGTGCCAGTAGTCTCACCCCGACAACTTTCTCGAGGAGGACCGGGGAGCTGTTTTTT.

This chain connects TRBV28 to TRBJ1-2; D not resolved. Germline V gives CDR1 MDHEN, CDR2 SYDVKM. V was trimmed by 10 bases and J by 6 bases, leaving 12 bases between them. The CDR3 covers 11 residues. CDR3: CATYQQDGYTF. DNA of the CDR3: TGTGCCACCTATCAACAAGATGGCTACACCTTC.

V usage is TRBV5-6 and J usage is TRBJ2-7, with TRBD2 identical over 9 bases. Germline loops: CDR1 SGHDT, CDR2 YYEEEE. V trimming: 0 bases; J trimming: 6 bases; junction bases outside the gene matches: 7. The CDR3 covers 15 residues. DNA of the CDR3: TGTGCCAGCAGCTTGGGGACTAGCGAGGTTTCCGAGCAGTACTTC. Translating it yields CASSLGTSEVSEQYF. The entire variable domain, with the rest obtained from reference TRBV5-6 and TRBJ2-7, is as follows: DAGVTQSPTHLIKTRGQQVTLRCSPKSGHDTVSWYQQALGQGPQFIFQYYEEEERQRGNFPDRFSGHQFPNYSSELNVNALLLGDSALYLCASSLGTSEVSEQYFGPGTRLTVT.

This clone has just one count. This rearrangement joins TRBV7-9 to TRBJ2-1; TRBD2 agrees at 16 bases. Looked up from germline, CDR1 is SEHNR and CDR2 is FQNEAQ (reference sequence). Germline trimming cut 5 bases from V and 8 bases from J; bases unmatched to any gene: 3. This CDR3 is 15 amino acids long. Here the CDR3 reads CASSTGTSGRDEQFF. The CDR3 DNA reads TGTGCCAGCAGCACGGGGACTAGCGGGAGGGATGAGCAGTTCTTC.